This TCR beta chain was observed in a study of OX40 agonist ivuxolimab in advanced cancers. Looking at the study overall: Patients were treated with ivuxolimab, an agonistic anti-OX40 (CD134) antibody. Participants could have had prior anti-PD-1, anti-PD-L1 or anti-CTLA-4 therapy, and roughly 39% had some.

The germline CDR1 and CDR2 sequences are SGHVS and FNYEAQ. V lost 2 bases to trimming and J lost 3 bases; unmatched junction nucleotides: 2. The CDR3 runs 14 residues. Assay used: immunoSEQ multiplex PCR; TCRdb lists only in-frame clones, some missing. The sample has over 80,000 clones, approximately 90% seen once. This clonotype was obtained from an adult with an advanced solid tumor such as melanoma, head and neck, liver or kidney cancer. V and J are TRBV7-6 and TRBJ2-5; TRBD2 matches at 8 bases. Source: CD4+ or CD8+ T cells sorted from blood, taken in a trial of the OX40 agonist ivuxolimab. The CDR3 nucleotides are TGTGCCAGCAGCTTACTAGCGGGCAAAGAGACCCAGTACTTC. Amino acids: CASSLLAGKETQYF.